This entry lists 6 T cell receptor beta chains sequenced from one sample in a study of T-cell reconstitution after alpha-beta-depleted transplantation in children. For TCRbeta, the library was prepared with unique molecular identifiers. TCRdb re-analysed the PCR reads in MiXCR, keeping a single row per CDR3 protein. Here the sample spans fewer than 550,000 distinct CDR3 sequences, over 10% being singletons. Specimen: PBMCs, mostly from graft donor cells, collected 180 days after TCRalphabeta/CD19-depleted stem cell transplant. These receptors were collected from a female patient between 2 and 15 years old who had a stem cell transplant for aplastic anemia, so the T cells may come from the graft donor.

The chain is built from TRBV28 and TRBJ2-4, with D uncertain. V was trimmed by 8 bases and J by 8 bases, leaving 7 bases between them. The length of the CDR3 is 10 residues. CDR1 is MDHEN, CDR2 SYDVKM, per germline. CDR3 DNA sequence: TGTGCCAGCTCTAGGGACATTCAGTACTTC. Its translation is CASSRDIQYF. The variable domain in full, completed from reference TRBV28 and TRBJ2-4, reads DVKVTQSSRYLVKRTGEKVFLECVQDMDHENMFWYRQDPGLGLRLIYFSYDVKMKEKGDIPEGYSVSREKKERFSLILESASTNQTSMYLCASSRDIQYFGAGTRLSVL.

This clonotype was seen repeatedly, ten times or more. The chain employs TRBV6-1 and TRBJ2-2, with D perhaps TRBD2 (6 bases). There are 13 residues in the CDR3. The germline V gene has CDR1 MNHNS and CDR2 SASEGT. V was clipped by 6 bases and J by 5 bases, with 10 bases between them. CDR3 nucleotides: TGTGCCAGCAGCGGGAGCTGGACCGGGGAGCTGTTTTTT. Protein sequence: CASSGSWTGELFF.

A few counts support this clonotype. CDR3 sequence: CASSFSGVSSGNTIYF. The CDR3 DNA is TGTGCCAGCAGCTTCTCAGGGGTTAGCTCTGGAAACACCATATATTTT. This chain joins TRBV7-2 and TRBJ1-3, with a possible D match to TRBD1 (6 bases). V shed 3 bases and J shed 0 bases, with 12 bases lying between them. The CDR3 extends over 16 amino acids. In germline, CDR1 is SGHTA, CDR2 FQGNSA.

The gene calls are TRBV6-2 or TRBV6-3 and TRBJ2-1; the D gene is possibly TRBD1 (6 bases). The CDR3 is 13 amino acids. Germline V gene sequence: CDR1 MNHEY, CDR2 SVGEGT. The germline V and J ends were trimmed by 7 bases and 4 bases, with 11 bases remaining between them. The CDR3 DNA sequence: TGTGCCAGCACTATAACAGGGTACAATGAGCAGTTCTTC. Translation: CASTITGYNEQFF.

This clonotype came up a few times. This sequence joins TRBV7-6 and TRBJ2-2; D is uncertain. The V gene lost 0 bases and the J gene lost 1 base, with 6 bases spanning the gap. There are 15 residues in the CDR3. CDR1 SGHVS and CDR2 FNYEAQ come from the germline V gene. DNA for the CDR3: TGTGCCAGCAGCTTAGCGCGGTGGAACACCGGGGAGCTGTTTTTT. Its translation: CASSLARWNTGELFF.

The rearrangement links TRBV20-1 to TRBJ2-1; 8 bases fit TRBD2. Germline V gene lookup returns CDR1 DFQATT and CDR2 SNEGSKA (reference sequence). This CDR3 is 15 amino acids long. Trimming took 6 bases from V and 9 from J; bases not matched to a gene: 16. The CDR3 bases are TGCAGTGCCCTGCTAGCGGGCCTAAGCAGGGGTGAGCAGTTCTTC. This gives the protein CSALLAGLSRGEQFF.